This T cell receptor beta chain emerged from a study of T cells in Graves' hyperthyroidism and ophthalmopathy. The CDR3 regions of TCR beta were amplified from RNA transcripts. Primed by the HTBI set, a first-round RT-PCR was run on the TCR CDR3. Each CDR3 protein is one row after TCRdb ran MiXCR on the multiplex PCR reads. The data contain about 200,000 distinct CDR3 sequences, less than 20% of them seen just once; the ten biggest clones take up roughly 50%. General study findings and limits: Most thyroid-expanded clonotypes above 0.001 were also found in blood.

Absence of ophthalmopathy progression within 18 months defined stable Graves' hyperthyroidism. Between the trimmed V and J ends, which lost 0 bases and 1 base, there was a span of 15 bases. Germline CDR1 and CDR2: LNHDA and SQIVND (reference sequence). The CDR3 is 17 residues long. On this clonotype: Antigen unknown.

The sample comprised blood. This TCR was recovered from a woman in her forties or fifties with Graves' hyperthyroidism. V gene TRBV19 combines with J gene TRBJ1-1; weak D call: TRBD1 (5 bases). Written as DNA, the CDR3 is TGTGCCAGTAGTATAGACTCCCCGGGACGTCGGAACACTGAAGCTTTCTTT. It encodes CASSIDSPGRRNTEAFF. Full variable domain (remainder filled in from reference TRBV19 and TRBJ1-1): DGGITQSPKYLFRKEGQNVTLSCEQNLNHDAMYWYRQDPGQGLRLIYYSQIVNDFQKGDIAEGYSVSREKKESFPLTVTSAQKNPTAFYLCASSIDSPGRRNTEAFFGQGTRLTVV.